This T cell receptor beta chain was documented in a study of CD4 T cells in relation to SARS-CoV-2 and coronaviruses. Study summary: ViraFEST: approximately eleven-day antigen culture of PBMCs, then TCR beta CDR3 sequencing. The HLA restriction of the shared crossreactive spike epitopes was mapped.

Comment on this clone: Antigen specificity is unknown.

V was trimmed by 7 bases and J by 2 bases, leaving 7 bases between them. The germline gives CDR1 MGHDK, CDR2 SYGVNS. CDR3 length: 12 amino acids. Unexposed donor CD4+ T cells date from about 2011-2019, before the COVID-19 pandemic. The cells were cultured for 9 to 11 days before CD4+ T cells were isolated. Testing used SARS-CoV-2 S/N and four cold-coronavirus spikes on unexposed-donor CD4+ T cells, cells permitting. On days 3 and 7, cultures got half fresh IL-2 medium. This table comes from immunoSEQ multiplex PCR, and its TCRdb copy is limited to in-frame clones, with some not included. The repertoire consists of roughly 18,000 clones, with about 70% occurring once and the leading ten covering approximately 28%.

Sequenced sample: CD4+ T cells from PBMCs, cultured in vitro. The source of this sequence is a human donor in good health. The chain combines TRBV25-1 with TRBJ2-3; D not certain. This CDR3 is CASTANTDTQYF. CDR3 nucleotides: TGTGCCAGCACGGCTAACACAGATACGCAGTATTTT.